The 18 T cell receptor beta chains listed next were all sequenced from one sample in a study of T cell changes during pregnancy in multiple sclerosis. Some clones are missing from TCRdb's copy, which holds only in-frame ones; the method was immunoSEQ multiplex PCR. The table records tens of thousands of clones, roughly 90% of them present only once. The sample in question was peripheral blood, obtained after pregnancy. These receptors all come from a female donor in good health, enrolled as a control in a pregnancy study.

The gene calls are TRBV2 and TRBJ2-5; TRBD2 matches 9 bases. The CDR3 has 12 amino acids. CDR1 and CDR2 from the germline V gene are SNHLY and FYNNEI. The V segment lost 8 bases and the J segment 2 bases; nucleotides outside the gene matches: 0. CDR3 DNA sequence: TGTGCCAGCGCGGGGGGGCAAGAGACCCAGTACTTC. Translating gives CASAGGQETQYF.

V gene TRBV29-1 combines with J gene TRBJ2-5; TRBD1 matches 7 bases. With V trimmed by 4 bases and J by 3 bases, 8 bases remained unmatched. The CDR3 spans 14 residues. CDR1 and CDR2 (germline): SQVTM, ANQGSEA. The CDR3 bases are TGCAGCGTTGGATATTCCGGGACAGAAGAGACCCAGTACTTC. Protein product: CSVGYSGTEETQYF.

V usage is TRBV4-1 and J usage is TRBJ2-1; D gene ambiguous. Trimming removed 1 base at V and 1 base at J, with 8 bases between. The CDR3 is 15 residues long. In germline, CDR1 is MGHRA, CDR2 YSYEKL. The CDR3 DNA reads TGCGCCAGCAGCCAAGCCCCACGGTCCTACAATGAGCAGTTCTTC. As protein: CASSQAPRSYNEQFF.

The chain joins TRBV6-1 to TRBJ1-4; D gene ambiguous. Germline loops: CDR1 MNHNS, CDR2 SASEGT. The CDR3 loop spans 13 amino acids. V was shortened by 8 bases and J by 7 bases, with 14 bases between the two germline ends. CDR3 protein: CASSTERGEKLFF. CDR3 bases: TGTGCCAGCTCGACCGAGCGAGGTGAAAAACTGTTTTTT.

J is TRBJ1-2 and V is TRBV9; 8 bases align to TRBD1. Germline V gives CDR1 SGDLS, CDR2 YYNGEE. V trimming: 0 bases; J trimming: 7 bases; junction bases outside the gene matches: 11. The CDR3 has 16 residues. This chain's CDR3 is CASSVATGTRGLGYTF. The CDR3 region has the DNA TGTGCCAGCAGCGTAGCTACGGGGACCAGGGGGCTTGGCTACACCTTC.

This rearrangement joins TRBV6-4 to TRBJ2-1, with 7 bases that match TRBD2. The CDR3 is 15 amino acids. Germline V CDR1 and CDR2: MRHNA, SNTAGT. V was clipped by 2 bases and J by 1 base; unmatched bases: 2. CDR3 coding DNA: TGTGCCAGCAGTGACACTAGCGATTCCTACAATGAGCAGTTCTTC. This sequence encodes CASSDTSDSYNEQFF.

The rearrangement links TRBV10-2 to TRBJ2-4; the match to TRBD2 covers 16 bases. Germline V lookup: CDR1 WSHSY, CDR2 SAAADI. With V trimmed by 7 bases and J by 1 base, 16 bases remained unmatched. The CDR3 covers 21 residues. This chain's CDR3 is CASKGLAGGQDGFGAKNIQYF. DNA for the CDR3: TGCGCCAGCAAGGGACTAGCGGGGGGGCAGGATGGGTTTGGGGCCAAAAACATTCAGTACTTC.

The chain couples TRBV6-5 to TRBJ2-7; tentatively, D is TRBD1 (6 bases). The CDR3 has 14 amino acids. Trimming left V 5 bases short and J 1 base short, with 12 bases between. CDR1 is MNHEY, CDR2 SVGAGI, per germline. CDR3 loop: CASSLDRRSYEQYF. In DNA form, the CDR3 reads TGTGCCAGCAGTCTCGACAGGAGGTCCTACGAGCAGTACTTC.

The sample holds one count of this clone. The V call is TRBV15, the J call TRBJ2-5; 10 bases match TRBD2. The junction had 8 bases not matched to a gene; V was cut back by 6 bases and J by 4 bases. The CDR3 extends over 15 amino acids. Germline loops: CDR1 LNHNV, CDR2 YYDKDF (reference sequence). Written as DNA, the CDR3 is TGTGCCACCAGAGAAGCTAGCGGGGGAGGAGAGACCCAGTACTTC. Translated, it gives CATREASGGGETQYF.

The rearrangement uses TRBV6-1 and TRBJ1-1; D possibly corresponds to TRBD1 (5 bases). From germline, CDR1 is MNHNS and CDR2 SASEGT. V shed 4 bases and J shed 1 base, with 10 bases lying between them. The CDR3 contains 14 residues. The CDR3 loop is CASSGQGPNTEAFF. The CDR3 region has the DNA TGTGCCAGCAGTGGTCAGGGCCCGAACACTGAAGCTTTCTTT.

The chain combines TRBV7-9 with TRBJ1-1; TRBD1 is a possible D gene (5 bases). Trimming stripped 2 bases from V and 5 bases from J, with 12 bases between. This CDR3 contains 14 residues. Per germline, CDR1 SEHNR and CDR2 FQNEAQ (reference sequence). The CDR3 DNA reads as TGTGCCAGCAGCTTATCCAGGGTAGGAACTGAAGCTTTCTTT. Translated, it gives CASSLSRVGTEAFF. Full variable domain (remainder filled in from reference TRBV7-9 and TRBJ1-1): DTGVSQNPRHKITKRGQNVTFRCDPISEHNRLYWYRQTLGQGPEFLTYFQNEAQLEKSRLLSDRFSAERPKGSFSTLEIQRTEQGDSAMYLCASSLSRVGTEAFFGQGTRLTVV.

V and J are TRBV6-6 and TRBJ2-5, with TRBD2 as a possible D gene (6 bases). The V gene's germline CDR1 is MNHNY and CDR2 SVGAGI (reference sequence). The CDR3 contains 15 residues. The V and J ends lost 5 bases and 4 bases respectively, with 17 bases between them. The CDR3 is CASSADRRRGETQYF. CDR3 nucleotide sequence: TGTGCCAGCAGTGCCGACAGACGGAGGGGAGAGACCCAGTACTTC.

CDR3 amino acids: CASSLTSALSTDTQYF. The CDR3 region has the DNA TGTGCCAGCAGCCTTACTAGCGCCTTAAGCACAGATACGCAGTATTTT. V gene TRBV28 combines with J gene TRBJ2-3; 7 bases fit TRBD2. The CDR3 has 16 residues. The V gene's germline CDR1 is MDHEN and CDR2 SYDVKM. V lost 6 bases, J lost 0 bases, and 9 bases stayed unmatched.

The rearrangement joins TRBV7-8 to TRBJ2-7; 7 bases match TRBD2. CDR3 length equals 16 residues. The V segment lost 1 base and the J segment 2 bases; nucleotides outside the gene matches: 8. Germline V lookup: CDR1 SGHVS, CDR2 FQNEAQ. CDR3 nucleotides: TGTGCCAGCAGCTTAGTGAGGCTAGCGGATCCCTACGAGCAGTACTTC. It codes for CASSLVRLADPYEQYF.

The chain links TRBV15 to TRBJ2-7, with a tentative D call TRBD1 (6 bases). This CDR3 region has 14 residues. V dropped 4 bases and J dropped 2 bases, with 12 bases sitting between them. CDR1 and CDR2 (germline): LNHNV, YYDKDF (reference sequence). DNA of the CDR3: TGTGCCACCAGCATCCGGGACACCACCTACGAGCAGTACTTC. Translating it yields CATSIRDTTYEQYF.

The gene calls are TRBV6-1 and TRBJ2-3; a possible D gene is TRBD1 (5 bases). Germline assignment: CDR1 MNHNS and CDR2 SASEGT. The CDR3 runs to 14 residues. Trimming left V 1 base short and J 6 bases short, with 11 bases between. CDR3 in amino acids: CASSEVDSKDTQYF. CDR3 bases: TGTGCCAGCAGTGAAGTAGACAGTAAGGATACGCAGTATTTT.

The chain recombines TRBV28 with TRBJ2-5; 11 nucleotides align to TRBD2. The germline CDR1 and CDR2 sequences are MDHEN and SYDVKM. This CDR3 has 16 residues. With V trimmed by 5 bases and J by 5 bases, 10 bases remained unmatched. The DNA for the CDR3 is TGTGCCAGCAGTCCCCCTCGGCTAGCGGGGGGCGAGACCCAGTACTTC. As protein: CASSPPRLAGGETQYF.

The rearrangement links TRBV7-6 to TRBJ2-5, with a tentative D call TRBD2 (7 bases). Looked up from germline, CDR1 is SGHVS and CDR2 is FNYEAQ. The CDR3 has 14 residues. Trimming removed 8 bases from V and 4 bases from J, with 17 bases in between. CDR3 residues: CASAIAGGRETQYF. The CDR3 DNA sequence: TGTGCCAGCGCCATAGCCGGGGGGCGAGAGACCCAGTACTTC.